Listed here are 23 T cell receptor beta chains from one sample, sequenced in a study of cytomegalovirus exposure and HLA in healthy donors. It was with 60 Vbeta and 13 Jbeta primers that the PCR ran. Method: immunoSEQ multiplex PCR; TCRdb's copy keeps in-frame clones and lacks some. The data show under 150,000 clones, approximately 80% seen once. The material sequenced was PBMCs. These receptor sequences come from a man aged 18 to 30 in good health and CMV-seronegative.

This chain links TRBV6-5 with TRBJ2-2, with no clear D. Trimming removed 6 bases at V and 6 bases at J, with 8 bases between. CDR3 length equals 12 residues. Germline values: CDR1 MNHEY, CDR2 SVGAGI. CDR3 region: CASSPPAGELFF. As DNA, the CDR3 is TGTGCCAGCAGCCCACCGGCCGGGGAGCTGTTTTTT.

The V gene is TRBV7-3, the J gene TRBJ1-1, with D possibly matching TRBD1 (6 bases). The V and J ends lost 5 bases and 0 bases respectively, with 10 bases between them. CDR1 and CDR2 from the germline V gene are SGHTA and FQGTGA. This CDR3 comprises 14 residues. The CDR3 nucleotides are TGTGCCAGCAGCCAGACAGGCCTGAACACTGAAGCTTTCTTT. Translation: CASSQTGLNTEAFF.

V usage is TRBV28 and J usage is TRBJ2-1, with D unclear. The length of the CDR3 is 12 residues. CDR1 is MDHEN, CDR2 SYDVKM, per germline. The V end lost 3 bases, the J end lost 4 bases, and 4 bases lay between the germline ends. This CDR3 reads CASSLRYNEQFF. The CDR3 region has the DNA TGTGCCAGCAGTTTGAGGTACAATGAGCAGTTCTTC. Supplemented by reference TRBV28 and TRBJ2-1, the full variable domain reads DVKVTQSSRYLVKRTGEKVFLECVQDMDHENMFWYRQDPGLGLRLIYFSYDVKMKEKGDIPEGYSVSREKKERFSLILESASTNQTSMYLCASSLRYNEQFFGPGTRLTVL.

The chain combines TRBV2 with TRBJ2-7, with D perhaps TRBD1 (5 bases). The CDR3 spans 14 residues. Trimming stripped 4 bases from V and 5 bases from J, with 15 bases between. The germline CDR1 and CDR2 sequences are SNHLY and FYNNEI. The CDR3 DNA reads as TGTGCCAGCAGTGGTCTGGCAGGGAAGGACGAGCAGTACTTC. Its translation: CASSGLAGKDEQYF.

A remark on this clone: At one boundary the junction diverges from the germline segment, which might be a read error. The CDR3 here is CASSQDSGTLGTVTQYF. The CDR3 DNA is TGCGCCAGCAGCCAAGACTCCGGGACATTGGGGACAGTTACGCAGTATTTT. The chain couples TRBV4-3 to TRBJ2-3; TRBD1 agrees at 7 bases. There are 17 residues in the CDR3. Germline V gene sequence: CDR1 LGHNA, CDR2 YSLEER.

V gene TRBV5-1 combines with J gene TRBJ2-1, with 8 bases matching TRBD2. Germline trimming cut 4 bases from V and 6 bases from J; bases unmatched to any gene: 12. There are 16 residues in the CDR3. Per the germline V gene, CDR1 is SGHRS and CDR2 is YFSETQ. The DNA for the CDR3 is TGCGCCAGCAGCCGAACTTCTAGCGGGCGAACCAATGAGCAGTTCTTC. This gives the protein CASSRTSSGRTNEQFF.

This clone was observed once. The V and J genes are TRBV11-3 and TRBJ1-1; 10 nucleotides line up with TRBD1. The J segment lost 3 bases and the V segment lost 4 bases, leaving 11 bases of the junction unmatched. CDR1 SGHNT and CDR2 YENEEA come from the germline V gene. The length of the CDR3 is 17 residues. The CDR3 loop is CASSSGTGAAGDTEAFF. Written as DNA, the CDR3 is TGTGCCAGCAGCTCCGGGACAGGGGCGGCTGGGGACACTGAAGCTTTCTTT.

This clone was found once. V usage is TRBV11-3 and J usage is TRBJ2-2; 10 nucleotides agree with TRBD1. After removal of 5 bases from V and 8 bases from J, the junction contained 11 bases not matched to a gene. The CDR3 has 16 amino acids. The germline V gene has CDR1 SGHNT and CDR2 YENEEA. This CDR3 is CASSPRQGAASGELFF. For the CDR3, the DNA is TGTGCCAGCAGCCCTAGACAGGGGGCGGCCAGTGGGGAGCTGTTTTTT.

This chain connects TRBV5-1 to TRBJ2-2, with 9 positions matching TRBD2. CDR3 size: 15 residues. Germline V CDR1 and CDR2: SGHRS, YFSETQ. J lost 4 bases, V lost 3 bases, and 4 bases had no gene match. CDR3 sequence reads: CASSWTSVGTGELFF. The CDR3 nucleotides are TGCGCCAGCAGCTGGACTAGCGTGGGCACCGGGGAGCTGTTTTTT.

This chain connects TRBV7-2 to TRBJ1-4; D perhaps matches TRBD1 (6 bases). Deletions cut 1 base from V and 7 bases from J, with 13 bases between. CDR3 length equals 15 residues. The germline V gene has CDR1 SGHTA and CDR2 FQGNSA. The CDR3 reads CASSLDGQSPEKLFF. The CDR3 region has the DNA TGTGCCAGCAGCTTAGACGGACAGTCTCCTGAAAAACTGTTTTTT.

This clone was found once. This chain joins TRBV28 and TRBJ2-5, with TRBD2 identical over 7 bases. Gene TRBJ2-7 matches the end of the DNA better, so the J call may be wrong. The CDR3 consists of 16 residues. Germline CDR1 reads MDHEN; CDR2 reads SYDVKM. The CDR3 DNA follows: TGTGCCAGCAGGTACGGAGCGGGAACCGGTCGGTACGAGCAGTACTTC. The encoded protein is CASRYGAGTGRYEQYF.

V gene TRBV27 combines with J gene TRBJ2-5; no firm D call. Germline V gene lookup returns CDR1 MNHEY and CDR2 SMNVEV (reference sequence). The V end lost 6 bases, the J end lost 2 bases, and 7 bases lay between the germline ends. This CDR3 comprises 12 residues. The CDR3 loop reads CASRNLQETQYF. The CDR3 bases are TGTGCCAGCAGAAACTTACAAGAGACCCAGTACTTC.

The V call is TRBV6-1, the J call TRBJ1-5, with D possibly matching TRBD1 (6 bases). Germline CDR1 and CDR2: MNHNS and SASEGT. The CDR3 contains 15 residues. Trimming took 6 bases from V and 3 from J, leaving 15 bases between them. CDR3 in DNA: TGTGCCAGCAGCCGAAACAGGGATCCCAATCAGCCCCAGCATTTT. Its protein is CASSRNRDPNQPQHF.

V and J are TRBV4-1 and TRBJ2-3; 9 positions match TRBD1. Germline V gene data show CDR1 as MGHRA and CDR2 as YSYEKL. Germline trimming cut 3 bases from V and 6 bases from J; bases unmatched to any gene: 16. The CDR3 extends over 18 amino acids. CDR3 sequence: CASSHLIQPGQGVDTQYF. In DNA form, the CDR3 reads TGCGCCAGCAGCCATCTTATCCAACCGGGACAGGGTGTGGATACGCAGTATTTT.

A few counts support this clone. V is TRBV6-4 and J is TRBJ2-3, with TRBD2 identical over 9 bases. V shed 2 bases and J 4 bases; nucleotides not matched to a gene: 1. Germline V gives CDR1 MRHNA, CDR2 SNTAGT. The CDR3 length is 14 residues. CDR3 sequence: CASSDGGGADTQYF. The CDR3 nucleotides are TGTGCCAGCAGTGACGGCGGGGGGGCAGATACGCAGTATTTT.

Note on this clone: The sample contains more than one DNA sequence encoding this CDR3. The chain employs TRBV25-1 and TRBJ2-3; the match to TRBD2 covers 8 bases. The V and J ends lost 2 bases and 2 bases, in that order; junction bases with no gene match: 6. CDR1 and CDR2 (germline): MGHDK, SYGVNS. The CDR3 covers 16 residues. The CDR3 here is CASSERPSGYTDTQYF. The CDR3 DNA reads TGTGCCAGCAGTGAACGACCTAGCGGGTACACAGATACGCAGTATTTT.

This clone was picked up one time. The rearrangement joins TRBV7-9 to TRBJ1-2; the match to TRBD1 covers 8 bases. After removal of 2 bases from V and 4 bases from J, the junction contained 6 bases not matched to a gene. Germline V gene sequence: CDR1 SEHNR, CDR2 FQNEAQ (reference sequence). The CDR3 length is 15 residues. The CDR3 region has the DNA TGTGCCAGCAGCTTATGGCAGGGGGCCACCTATGGCTACACCTTC. It yields the protein CASSLWQGATYGYTF.

The rearrangement links TRBV7-7 to TRBJ2-7, with a weak D call TRBD1 (5 bases). Trimming left V 0 bases short and J 4 bases short, with 16 bases between. This CDR3 contains 16 residues. The germline V gene encodes CDR1 SSHAT and CDR2 FNYEAQ (reference sequence). CDR3 DNA sequence: TGTGCCAGCAGCTTAGCCGGGCAGGGTAAGGGGTACGAGCAGTACGTC. It is translated as CASSLAGQGKGYEQYV.

V usage is TRBV9 and J usage is TRBJ2-1; TRBD2 matches at 9 bases. Germline lookup yields CDR1 SGDLS and CDR2 YYNGEE. This CDR3 region has 17 residues. Trimming cost V 7 bases and J 0 bases; bases outside gene matches: 11. DNA for the CDR3: TGTGCCAGCTCCCTTAGCGGGAGCATCAACTCCTACAATGAGCAGTTCTTC. The encoded protein is CASSLSGSINSYNEQFF.

This chain connects TRBV10-1 to TRBJ2-1; TRBD2 agrees at 10 bases. The length of the CDR3 is 16 residues. In germline, CDR1 is WNHNN, CDR2 SYGVQD (reference sequence). After removal of 7 bases from V and 3 bases from J, the junction contained 9 bases not matched to a gene. The CDR3 nucleotides read TGCGCCAGCACCCGAACTAGCGGGACACTCTACAATGAGCAGTTCTTC. This codes for CASTRTSGTLYNEQFF.

The V call is TRBV6-1, the J call TRBJ2-5; 11 bases are shared with TRBD1. The CDR3 has 14 residues. Germline V gene sequence: CDR1 MNHNS, CDR2 SASEGT. Trimming at V came to 9 bases and at J to 5 bases, leaving 8 bases not matched to a gene. CDR3 amino acids: CASRTGGSGETQYF. CDR3 nucleotides: TGTGCCAGTAGGACAGGGGGCAGTGGGGAGACCCAGTACTTC.

This rearrangement joins TRBV4-2 to TRBJ2-2; D is perhaps TRBD1 (5 bases). Germline CDR1 is LGHNA and CDR2 is YNFKEQ. Trimming took off 0 bases at V and 4 bases at J, with 6 bases between the two ends. There are 14 residues in the CDR3. CDR3 DNA sequence: TGTGCCAGCAGCCAAGAAAGGGGCACCGGGGAGCTGTTTTTT. It codes for CASSQERGTGELFF.

This sequence joins TRBV6-5 and TRBJ1-4; tentative D call: TRBD1 (5 bases). The CDR3 extends over 15 amino acids. The V gene's germline CDR1 is MNHEY and CDR2 SVGAGI. The V and J ends lost 3 bases and 6 bases respectively, with 14 bases between them. CDR3 loop: CASSYSARADEKLFF. Written as DNA, the CDR3 is TGTGCCAGCAGTTATTCTGCCAGGGCCGATGAAAAACTGTTTTTT.